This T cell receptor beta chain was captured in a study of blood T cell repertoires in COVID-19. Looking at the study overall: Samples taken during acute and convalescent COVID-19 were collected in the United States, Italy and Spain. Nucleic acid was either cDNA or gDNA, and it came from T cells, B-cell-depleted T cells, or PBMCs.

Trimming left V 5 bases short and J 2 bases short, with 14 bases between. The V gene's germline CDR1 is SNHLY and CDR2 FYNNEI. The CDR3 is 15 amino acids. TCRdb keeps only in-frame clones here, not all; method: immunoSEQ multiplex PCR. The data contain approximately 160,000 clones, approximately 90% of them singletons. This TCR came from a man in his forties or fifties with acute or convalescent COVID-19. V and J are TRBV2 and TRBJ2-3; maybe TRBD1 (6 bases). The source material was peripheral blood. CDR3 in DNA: TGTGCCAGCAGTCTCAGGGGCCCGAACACAGATACGCAGTATTTT. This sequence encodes CASSLRGPNTDTQYF.